This T cell receptor beta chain was documented in a study of shared clonotypes between healthy human individuals. On the study more broadly: There were three CD4 naive, three CD4 memory, two CD8 naive and one CD8 memory plates per donor.

On this clone itself: Antigen unknown.

The CDR3 has 14 residues. The germline gives CDR1 MNHEY, CDR2 SVGAGI. Trimming cost V 5 bases and J 3 bases; bases outside gene matches: 4. General study results and limits: Donors were few, which limited the genetic and exposure-history diversity represented.

The data were produced by immunoSEQ multiplex PCR, yet TCRdb's version contains in-frame clones alone and is incomplete. The sample lists roughly 1.4 million clones, about 98.5% seen once, with 0.36% in the top ten. The chain joins TRBV6-5 to TRBJ1-5; the match to TRBD1 covers 7 bases. The origin of this receptor is a man aged 25 to 40 in good health. Specimen: naive CD4+ T cells sorted from blood. Subset here: CD45RA+ positively selected. The CDR3 sequence is CASSEQGPNQPQHF. CDR3 in DNA: TGTGCCAGCAGTGAACAGGGGCCCAATCAGCCCCAGCATTTT.